This note documents a single TCR beta chain sequence. The record originates from a study of blood T cell repertoires in COVID-19. TCRdb's copy holds only in-frame clones and misses some; the assay was immunoSEQ multiplex PCR. The table includes more than 60,000 clones, 75% to 85% detected once. This clonotype originated in a human donor in a cohort sampled during active COVID-19. Material for sequencing was peripheral blood.

The CDR3 loop reads CASSRQGHEQYF. Written as DNA, the CDR3 is TGTGCCAGCAGCCGACAGGGCCACGAGCAGTACTTC. The chain has TRBV7-6 and TRBJ2-7; TRBD1 aligns across 7 bases. Germline V gene data show CDR1 as SGHVS and CDR2 as FNYEAQ. CDR3 length equals 12 residues. J was trimmed by 5 bases and V by 5 bases; bases with no gene match: 3.